This T cell receptor beta chain was identified during a study of cytomegalovirus exposure and HLA in healthy donors. Study results and caveats: Within an earlier analysis, most TCR beta V segments proved productive either about 90% or about 30% of the time. One later analysis reportedly identified an Asian-associated ancestry cluster that showed fewer N-insertions than the approximately 600-donor mean. Most TCR sequences showed up rarely, but some public TCRs showed up in many donors.

CDR1 is SGHVS, CDR2 FQNEAQ, per germline. This CDR3 is built from 17 residues. V lost 2 bases and J lost 1; bases outside the gene matches: 10. Primers included in the PCR were 60 Vbeta and 13 Jbeta primers. Sequencing used immunoSEQ multiplex PCR; TCRdb keeps in-frame clones, though not all of them. The table shows approximately 160,000 clones, with about 71% occurring only once. Note on this clone: Its antigen is currently unknown.

The receptor comes from a man in his fifties or sixties in good health and CMV-seronegative. The chain recombines TRBV7-8 with TRBJ2-7; 8 bases are a match to TRBD1. Material for sequencing was PBMCs. The CDR3 nucleotides read TGTGCCAGCAGCTTAAGGTTGACAACAGGGGGTTCCTACGAGCAGTACTTC. Its protein product is CASSLRLTTGGSYEQYF.